These T cell receptor beta chains were read from a single sample in a study of beta chain features in type 1 diabetes. TCRdb keeps only in-frame clones here, not all; method: immunoSEQ multiplex PCR. The sample includes roughly 300,000 clones, 9.3% of them seen just once. The specimen sequenced was central memory CD4+ T cells from blood. These receptors came from a man aged 30-40 years with type 1 diabetes. Both conserved end residues are part of each CDR3. Each record gives: D gene, clone size, V gene, J gene, CDR3 DNA, CDR3 protein. A D gene is named only where the DNA matches it firmly. Clone size is shown for a subset of rows, as once, few, many or a class of expanded clone.

D gene: NA
clone size: few
V gene: TRBV28
J gene: TRBJ1-4
CDR3 DNA: TGTGCCAGCAGTCCCGGGATCTTCAATGAAAAACTGTTTTTT
CDR3 protein: CASSPGIFNEKLFF

D gene: TRBD1
clone size: few
V gene: TRBV7-2
J gene: TRBJ1-5
CDR3 DNA: TGTGCCAGCAGCTTAACAGGGGGCCGTAGTCAGCCCCAGCATTTT
CDR3 protein: CASSLTGGRSQPQHF

D gene: NA
clone size: many
V gene: TRBV11-2
J gene: TRBJ1-1
CDR3 DNA: TGTGCCAGCAGCTTAGAGTCAAGCGAAGCTTTCTTT
CDR3 protein: CASSLESSEAFF

D gene: TRBD2
clone size: NA
V gene: TRBV6-1
J gene: TRBJ2-1
CDR3 DNA: TGTGCCAGCAGACGGGACTACAACTACAATGAGCAGTTCTTC
CDR3 protein: CASRRDYNYNEQFF

D gene: TRBD1
clone size: few
V gene: TRBV19
J gene: TRBJ2-3
CDR3 DNA: TGTGCCAGTAGTACCCAGGGACAGTTAGTTACGCAGTATTTT
CDR3 protein: CASSTQGQLVTQYF

D gene: TRBD1
clone size: NA
V gene: TRBV6-5
J gene: TRBJ1-2
CDR3 DNA: TGTGCCAGCAGTTGGGACAGGGAAGGCGGCTACACCTTC
CDR3 protein: CASSWDREGGYTF

D gene: NA
clone size: NA
V gene: TRBV4-3
J gene: TRBJ2-7
CDR3 DNA: TGCGCCAGCAGCCAAGATAGGACCTACGAGCAGTACTTC
CDR3 protein: CASSQDRTYEQYF

D gene: NA
clone size: NA
V gene: TRBV30
J gene: TRBJ2-3
CDR3 DNA: TGTGCCTGGGCGTGGGGATCCTTCTTGGGCGGCGGCGCGGATACGCAGTATTTT
CDR3 protein: CAWAWGSFLGGGADTQYF

D gene: NA
clone size: few
V gene: TRBV4-2
J gene: TRBJ2-7
CDR3 DNA: TGTGCCAGCAGCCAAGACGAGGGGGGCCCCTACGAGCAGTACTTC
CDR3 protein: CASSQDEGGPYEQYF

D gene: TRBD1
clone size: NA
V gene: TRBV7-9
J gene: TRBJ2-6
CDR3 DNA: TGTGCCAGCAGCTTCGGACAGGGGGCTGGGGCCAACGTCCTGACTTTC
CDR3 protein: CASSFGQGAGANVLTF

D gene: NA
clone size: NA
V gene: TRBV14
J gene: TRBJ2-5
CDR3 DNA: TGTGCCAGCAGCTTAGGCCTCGGGAGAGGAGAGACCCAGTACTTC
CDR3 protein: CASSLGLGRGETQYF

D gene: NA
clone size: few
V gene: TRBV18
J gene: TRBJ1-3
CDR3 DNA: TGTGCCAGCTCTCGCGGGGCGAGGACCATATATTTT
CDR3 protein: CASSRGARTIYF

D gene: NA
clone size: few
V gene: TRBV19
J gene: TRBJ1-2
CDR3 DNA: TGTGCCAGTAGTATTGCGCAGGGTCATGGCTACACCTTC
CDR3 protein: CASSIAQGHGYTF

D gene: NA
clone size: NA
V gene: TRBV9
J gene: TRBJ1-3
CDR3 DNA: TGTGCCAGCTCGACGGACTCACTCTTCGGAAACACCATATATTTT
CDR3 protein: CASSTDSLFGNTIYF

D gene: NA
clone size: few
V gene: TRBV2
J gene: TRBJ2-1
CDR3 DNA: TGTGCCAGCAGGGGGACTCTTAGGGATGAGCAGTTCTTC
CDR3 protein: CASRGTLRDEQFF

D gene: NA
clone size: NA
V gene: TRBV9
J gene: TRBJ2-7
CDR3 DNA: TGTGCCAGCAGCGTGTCGTCCGCGAGGGGCGAGCAGTACTTC
CDR3 protein: CASSVSSARGEQYF

D gene: NA
clone size: few
V gene: TRBV9
J gene: TRBJ2-5
CDR3 DNA: TGTGCCAGCAGCGTAGGCAGTGGCAGCCAAGAGACCCAGTACTTC
CDR3 protein: CASSVGSGSQETQYF

D gene: NA
clone size: NA
V gene: TRBV5-1
J gene: TRBJ2-3
CDR3 DNA: TGCGCCAGCAGCTTGGCACAGGAATTAGATACGCAGTATTTT
CDR3 protein: CASSLAQELDTQYF

D gene: TRBD2
clone size: NA
V gene: TRBV6-5
J gene: TRBJ2-3
CDR3 DNA: TGTGCCAGCAGTTATGTAGCGGGGCGATACACAGATACGCAGTATTTT
CDR3 protein: CASSYVAGRYTDTQYF

D gene: NA
clone size: few
V gene: TRBV5-6
J gene: TRBJ1-1
CDR3 DNA: TGTGCCAGCAGCTTGCGGAGAGGCACTGAAGCTTTCTTT
CDR3 protein: CASSLRRGTEAFF

D gene: TRBD1
clone size: few
V gene: TRBV7-2
J gene: TRBJ1-2
CDR3 DNA: TGTGCCAGCAGCCCCTCCTTGACAGGGGGCTATGGCTACACCTTC
CDR3 protein: CASSPSLTGGYGYTF

D gene: TRBD2
clone size: few
V gene: TRBV30
J gene: TRBJ2-5
CDR3 DNA: TGTGCCGGAGAACTAGCGGGCCACCAAGAGACCCAGTACTTC
CDR3 protein: CAGELAGHQETQYF

D gene: NA
clone size: NA
V gene: TRBV15
J gene: TRBJ2-3
CDR3 DNA: TGTGCCACCAGCCGCCAAGATACGCAGTATTTT
CDR3 protein: CATSRQDTQYF

D gene: TRBD2
clone size: many
V gene: TRBV4-1
J gene: TRBJ2-7
CDR3 DNA: TGCGCCAGCAGCCAAGATAAGTGGGCGGGGGTACCCTACGAGCAGTACTTC
CDR3 protein: CASSQDKWAGVPYEQYF

D gene: NA
clone size: few
V gene: TRBV29-1
J gene: TRBJ1-3
CDR3 DNA: TGCAGCGTTGGGGGTGGAAACACCATATATTTT
CDR3 protein: CSVGGGNTIYF

D gene: NA
clone size: many
V gene: TRBV18
J gene: TRBJ2-5
CDR3 DNA: TGTGCCAGCTCACCACCGCGTAGATCTCCCAACTCTCATGGGACCCAGTACTTC
CDR3 protein: CASSPPRRSPNSHGTQYF

D gene: NA
clone size: many
V gene: TRBV7-6
J gene: TRBJ1-2
CDR3 DNA: TGTGCCAGCAGCTTTACAGTTGTCGGAGGCTACACCTTC
CDR3 protein: CASSFTVVGGYTF

D gene: NA
clone size: few
V gene: TRBV20-1
J gene: TRBJ1-2
CDR3 DNA: TGCAGTGCTGGTGACAGCTATGGCTACACCTTC
CDR3 protein: CSAGDSYGYTF

D gene: NA
clone size: many
V gene: TRBV2
J gene: TRBJ2-3
CDR3 DNA: TGTGCCAGCAGTGACCAGTACACAGATACGCAGTATTTT
CDR3 protein: CASSDQYTDTQYF

D gene: TRBD1
clone size: few
V gene: TRBV15
J gene: TRBJ2-2
CDR3 DNA: TGTGCCACCGCCTGGGACAGGGATACCGGGGAGCTGTTTTTT
CDR3 protein: CATAWDRDTGELFF

D gene: NA
clone size: NA
V gene: TRBV28
J gene: TRBJ1-2
CDR3 DNA: TGTGCCAGCAGCCCCGGGACAATCCGAGGCTACACCTTC
CDR3 protein: CASSPGTIRGYTF

D gene: NA
clone size: NA
V gene: TRBV11-2
J gene: TRBJ1-2
CDR3 DNA: TGTGCCAGCACCCCTCAGGGGCAGCCTAGCTATGGCTACACCTTC
CDR3 protein: CASTPQGQPSYGYTF

D gene: NA
clone size: NA
V gene: TRBV20-1
J gene: TRBJ2-1
CDR3 DNA: TGCAGCCGGGGATTTCACAATGAGCAGTTCTTC
CDR3 protein: CSRGFHNEQFF

D gene: TRBD2
clone size: NA
V gene: TRBV28
J gene: TRBJ2-5
CDR3 DNA: TGTGCCAGCAGGGTAGCGGGGGGGCCAGAAGAGACCCAGTACTTC
CDR3 protein: CASRVAGGPEETQYF

D gene: TRBD2
clone size: NA
V gene: TRBV5-6
J gene: TRBJ2-1
CDR3 DNA: TGTGCCAGCAGCCGCCGACTAGCGGGGGTGGCCAACAATGAGCAGTTCTTC
CDR3 protein: CASSRRLAGVANNEQFF

D gene: TRBD1
clone size: few
V gene: TRBV7-9
J gene: TRBJ1-2
CDR3 DNA: TGTGCCAGCAGCTCGGGACAGGGGGCGGAAGGCTACACCTTC
CDR3 protein: CASSSGQGAEGYTF

D gene: NA
clone size: NA
V gene: TRBV4-1
J gene: TRBJ1-5
CDR3 DNA: TGCGCCAGCAGCCTAGGGACTGGGAATCAGCCCCAGCATTTT
CDR3 protein: CASSLGTGNQPQHF

D gene: TRBD1
clone size: NA
V gene: TRBV30
J gene: TRBJ1-6
CDR3 DNA: TGTGCCTGGACCTGGACAGGGGGAGAATCACCCCTCCACTTT
CDR3 protein: CAWTWTGGESPLHF

D gene: TRBD1
clone size: few
V gene: TRBV30
J gene: TRBJ1-6
CDR3 DNA: TGTGCCTGGACGGGACAGTATAATTCACCCCTCCACTTT
CDR3 protein: CAWTGQYNSPLHF

D gene: TRBD1
clone size: NA
V gene: TRBV4-3
J gene: TRBJ1-1
CDR3 DNA: TGCGCCAGCAGCACGAGGACAGGGAAGGATGAAGCTTTCTTT
CDR3 protein: CASSTRTGKDEAFF

D gene: NA
clone size: NA
V gene: TRBV9
J gene: TRBJ2-7
CDR3 DNA: TGTGCCAGCAGCCCACGGGCAGCGGGCTACGAGCAGTACTTC
CDR3 protein: CASSPRAAGYEQYF

D gene: NA
clone size: NA
V gene: TRBV10-3
J gene: TRBJ1-5
CDR3 DNA: TGTGCCATCAGTGACGTAACAGGGAATCAGCCCCAGCATTTT
CDR3 protein: CAISDVTGNQPQHF

D gene: TRBD2
clone size: NA
V gene: TRBV2
J gene: TRBJ2-1
CDR3 DNA: TGTGCCAGCAGCTTAGCGGGGGGTCTGTACAATGAGCAGTTCTTC
CDR3 protein: CASSLAGGLYNEQFF

D gene: NA
clone size: NA
V gene: TRBV4-3
J gene: TRBJ1-1
CDR3 DNA: TGCGCCAGCAGCCAAGAGGACTCTACGAACACTGAAGCTTTCTTT
CDR3 protein: CASSQEDSTNTEAFF

D gene: NA
clone size: NA
V gene: TRBV19
J gene: TRBJ2-7
CDR3 DNA: TGTGCCAGTAGTATTCGGAAGGGTTCCTACGAGCAGTACTTC
CDR3 protein: CASSIRKGSYEQYF

D gene: TRBD2
clone size: few
V gene: TRBV6-5
J gene: TRBJ2-3
CDR3 DNA: TGTGCCAGCAGCCGCTGGACTAGAAGCACAGATACGCAGTATTTT
CDR3 protein: CASSRWTRSTDTQYF

D gene: TRBD1
clone size: few
V gene: TRBV7-2
J gene: TRBJ2-7
CDR3 DNA: TGTGCCAGCAGCCACCCTGACAGGGGGGCTGAGCAGTACTTC
CDR3 protein: CASSHPDRGAEQYF

D gene: NA
clone size: NA
V gene: TRBV19
J gene: TRBJ1-2
CDR3 DNA: TGTGCCAGTAGTCCCCTAGGGGGGGATGGCTACACCTTC
CDR3 protein: CASSPLGGDGYTF

D gene: NA
clone size: NA
V gene: TRBV7-9
J gene: TRBJ2-5
CDR3 DNA: TGTGCCAGCAGCTTATCGCCAGGGGCGATAGAGACCCAGTACTTC
CDR3 protein: CASSLSPGAIETQYF

D gene: NA
clone size: few
V gene: TRBV30
J gene: TRBJ1-5
CDR3 DNA: TGTGCCTGGAGTGTAGGCAGTGATCAGCCCCAGCATTTT
CDR3 protein: CAWSVGSDQPQHF

D gene: NA
clone size: NA
V gene: TRBV14
J gene: TRBJ1-2
CDR3 DNA: TGTGCCAGCAGCCATCCCCAGGCACACCGCTATGGCTACACCTTC
CDR3 protein: CASSHPQAHRYGYTF

D gene: NA
clone size: few
V gene: TRBV10-2
J gene: TRBJ2-2
CDR3 DNA: TGCGCCAGCAGTGTACAGGGAGCCGGAACCGGGGAGCTGTTTTTT
CDR3 protein: CASSVQGAGTGELFF

D gene: TRBD2
clone size: few
V gene: TRBV28
J gene: TRBJ2-4
CDR3 DNA: TGTGCCAGCAGTTTTAGCGGGACCTCCTCCGCCCTAGTCCAGTACTTC
CDR3 protein: CASSFSGTSSALVQYF